This T cell receptor beta chain appears in the sequencing data of a study of cytomegalovirus exposure and HLA in healthy donors. It was with 60 Vbeta and 13 Jbeta primers that the PCR ran. The method was immunoSEQ multiplex PCR; TCRdb's version includes in-frame clones alone and lacks a portion of them. The data contain 90,000 to 100,000 clones, around two thirds of them singletons. Points from the study as a whole: In a later analysis, at a false discovery rate of 0.05, approximately 16,000 TCR beta sequences matched HLA alleles. The availability of immune exposure information extended only to CMV serostatus. One variant, a missense change in DCLRE1C, was linked in a later analysis to TCR beta V- and J-gene trimming.

Germline-derived CDR1 and CDR2 are GTSNPN and SVGIG (reference sequence). V lost 0 bases, J lost 0 bases, and 8 bases stayed unmatched. The CDR3 extends over 16 amino acids. The table lists this clone with a few counts. Antigen unknown. The chain uses TRBV30 and TRBJ2-7; 7 bases line up with TRBD1. Sample: PBMCs. This sequence was found in a male donor in good health and CMV-seronegative. CDR3 sequence (DNA): TGTGCCTGGAGTGTAAGGTACAGGGGCCTCTCCTACGAGCAGTACTTC. Translation: CAWSVRYRGLSYEQYF.